Below are 29 T cell receptor beta chains sequenced from a single sample in a study of T cell repertoires in cytomegalovirus infection (dated by TCRdb to the late 2010s). The sequencer listed for this sample is Illumina HiSeq 1500. TCRdb reran the public reads through fastp at Q25 and MiXCR, keeping productive beta chains. Each record represents a unique CDR3 protein, reported with the most common genes and DNA among its rows. The sample profile shows hundreds of thousands of distinct CDR3 sequences; about 17% of them were found once. The ten largest clones add up to about 11% of the sample. Material for sequencing was PBMCs. These receptors originate from a human donor in good health (CMV status not recorded). Some clones in this sample may be carry-over from other donors' samples.

This chain joins TRBV5-4 and TRBJ2-3; the D is unclear. The germline CDR1 and CDR2 sequences are SGHNT and YYREEE (reference sequence). CDR3 length: 15 residues. The V gene lost 0 bases and the J gene lost 3 bases, with 11 bases spanning the gap. The CDR3 DNA sequence: TGTGCCAGCAGCTTGGGGCTAGTGAGAACAGATACGCAGTATTTT. It specifies CASSLGLVRTDTQYF.

This clonotype has a handful of counts. This sequence joins TRBV28 and TRBJ2-1; 9 nucleotides agree with TRBD2. Germline values: CDR1 MDHEN, CDR2 SYDVKM. The V gene end was trimmed by 5 bases and the J gene end by 8 bases; junction bases not matched to a gene: 4. The CDR3 has 13 residues. CDR3 sequence reads: CASSLGTSHEQFF. The CDR3 nucleotides are TGTGCCAGCAGTCTCGGGACTAGCCATGAGCAGTTCTTC.

The table lists this clonotype with a few counts. CDR3 protein: CSAQVFGDQPQHF. The CDR3 DNA reads TGCAGTGCCCAGGTCTTCGGGGATCAGCCCCAGCATTTT. The rearrangement uses TRBV20-1 and TRBJ1-5; D unresolved. This CDR3 comprises 13 residues. The germline CDR1 and CDR2 sequences are DFQATT and SNEGSKA (reference sequence). Trimming removed 6 bases from V and 5 bases from J, with 14 bases in between.

This clonotype has at least ten counts. The rearrangement joins TRBV2 to TRBJ2-5; 7 bases are a match to TRBD1. This CDR3 comprises 15 residues. V was pared by 7 bases and J by 5 bases, with 13 bases of the junction left unmatched. The germline V gene encodes CDR1 SNHLY and CDR2 FYNNEI. The CDR3 spells CASNREGQVLETQYF. Here the CDR3 DNA reads TGTGCCAGCAACAGGGAAGGACAGGTGCTGGAGACCCAGTACTTC. Combining the CDR3 with reference TRBV2 and TRBJ2-5 gives the whole variable domain EPEVTQTPSHQVTQMGQEVILRCVPISNHLYFYWYRQILGQKVEFLVSFYNNEISEKSEIFDDQFSVERPDGSNFTLKIRSTKLEDSAMYFCASNREGQVLETQYFGPGTRLLVL.

The CDR3 region is CASSPGGMYNEQFF. The CDR3 DNA sequence: TGTGCCAGCAGCCCCGGGGGGATGTACAATGAGCAGTTCTTC. The chain joins TRBV9 to TRBJ2-1; 7 nucleotides align to TRBD2. The trim removed 4 bases at V and 4 bases at J, leaving 5 bases unmatched. The CDR3 totals 14 residues. Germline CDR1 and CDR2: SGDLS and YYNGEE. Based on the CDR3 plus reference TRBV9 and TRBJ2-1, the full variable domain is DSGVTQTPKHLITATGQRVTLRCSPRSGDLSVYWYQQSLDQGLQFLIQYYNGEERAKGNILERFSAQQFPDLHSELNLSSLELGDSALYFCASSPGGMYNEQFFGPGTRLTVL.

This clonotype showed up just a few times. The chain carries TRBV15 and TRBJ2-7; TRBD2 might be the D (5 bases). The CDR3 length is 15 residues. Germline lookup yields CDR1 LNHNV and CDR2 YYDKDF (reference sequence). Trimming shortened V by 1 base and J by 5 bases, and 15 bases separated the two germline ends. CDR3: CATSRGSSGRDEQYF. CDR3 bases: TGTGCCACCAGCAGAGGTTCGAGCGGCCGGGACGAGCAGTACTTC.

This clonotype has just a few counts. This CDR3 is CSARGTVSTDTQYF. DNA of the CDR3: TGCAGTGCTAGAGGCACCGTTAGCACAGATACGCAGTATTTT. The V gene is TRBV20-1, the J gene TRBJ2-3, with D uncertain. The CDR3 is 14 residues long. Germline CDR1 DFQATT, CDR2 SNEGSKA (reference sequence). V lost 1 base and J lost 0, with 8 bases in between.

The sample holds a few counts of this clonotype. The chain couples TRBV19 to TRBJ1-3, with D perhaps matching TRBD1 (6 bases). Germline CDR1 reads LNHDA; CDR2 reads SQIVND (reference sequence). There are 17 residues in the CDR3. Trimming shortened V by 7 bases and J by 0 bases, and 19 bases separated the two germline ends. The CDR3 region has the DNA TGTGCCAGTACCCATCTAGGGACACAGAGCTCTGGAAACACCATATATTTT. It is translated as CASTHLGTQSSGNTIYF.

This clonotype was observed many times. The V gene is TRBV12-3 or TRBV12-4, the J gene TRBJ1-3; 10 nucleotides agree with TRBD1. Unmatched junction bases numbered 11, after V lost 6 bases and J lost 0 bases. This CDR3 is 18 amino acids long. The CDR3, as DNA: TGTGCCAGCAGCACCGGGACAGGGGTCCGGATCTCTGGAAACACCATATATTTT. Translating it yields CASSTGTGVRISGNTIYF.

This clonotype was recorded a few times. This chain links TRBV5-6 with TRBJ2-2; 8 bases are a match to TRBD1. The CDR3 extends over 14 amino acids. J lost 6 bases, V lost 3 bases, and 4 bases had no gene match. Per germline, CDR1 SGHDT and CDR2 YYEEEE. The DNA of the CDR3 is TGTGCCAGCAGCTCACAGGGGGGCGCCGGGGAGCTGTTTTTT. Its translation: CASSSQGGAGELFF. The full variable domain, completed using reference TRBV5-6 and TRBJ2-2, is DAGVTQSPTHLIKTRGQQVTLRCSPKSGHDTVSWYQQALGQGPQFIFQYYEEEERQRGNFPDRFSGHQFPNYSSELNVNALLLGDSALYLCASSSQGGAGELFFGEGSRLTVL.

The V and J genes are TRBV11-2 and TRBJ2-7, with 10 bases lining up with TRBD2. This CDR3 has 13 amino acids. Germline trimming cut 5 bases from V and 7 bases from J; bases unmatched to any gene: 5. Germline V lookup: CDR1 SGHAT, CDR2 FQNNGV. The CDR3 DNA follows: TGTGCCAGCAGCCGGGGACTAGCGAGTGAGCAGTACTTC. Amino acids: CASSRGLASEQYF.

This clonotype has more than one count but fewer than ten. The rearrangement links TRBV19 to TRBJ2-1; D is undetermined. The CDR3 extends over 14 amino acids. The germline V and J ends were trimmed by 4 bases and 0 bases, with 7 bases remaining between them. Germline V gene sequence: CDR1 LNHDA, CDR2 SQIVND (reference sequence). The CDR3 loop is CASSRMDSYNEQFF. Here the CDR3 DNA reads TGTGCCAGTAGTAGGATGGACTCCTACAATGAGCAGTTCTTC.

This clonotype was observed many times. The chain is built from TRBV6-2 or TRBV6-3 and TRBJ2-3, with D possibly being TRBD2 (6 bases). The CDR3 loop spans 13 amino acids. Germline V lookup: CDR1 MNHEY, CDR2 SVGEGT. Trimming removed 8 bases from V and 0 bases from J, with 9 bases in between. In DNA, the CDR3 is TGTGCCAGCCGCGGGACTAGCACAGATACGCAGTATTTT. Translation: CASRGTSTDTQYF.

The chain links TRBV3-1 to TRBJ2-7; D unclear. Germline CDR1 and CDR2: LGHDT and YNNKEL (reference sequence). This CDR3 comprises 14 residues. V lost 0 bases, J lost 6 bases, and 12 bases lay in between. The CDR3 DNA follows: TGTGCCAGCAGCCAAGATAGGTCAGCAGGCGAGCAGTACTTC. Its protein is CASSQDRSAGEQYF.

This clonotype was counted between two and nine times. The rearrangement links TRBV5-6 to TRBJ1-2; 9 nucleotides agree with TRBD1. The V segment lost 3 bases and the J segment 0 bases; nucleotides outside the gene matches: 12. CDR1 and CDR2 from the germline V gene are SGHDT and YYEEEE. CDR3 length: 18 residues. The CDR3 protein is CASSSLPGTGLANYGYTF. The CDR3 region has the DNA TGTGCCAGCAGCTCACTCCCCGGGACAGGGTTAGCTAACTATGGCTACACCTTC.

This clonotype was seen repeatedly, ten times or more. This rearrangement joins TRBV6-6 to TRBJ1-5; tentative D call: TRBD1 (5 bases). Germline CDR1 and CDR2: MNHNY and SVGAGI (reference sequence). The CDR3 has 15 amino acids. V lost 0 bases and J 7 bases, leaving 13 bases between the germline ends. Here the CDR3 reads CASSYSRGGDQPQHF. CDR3 DNA: TGTGCCAGCAGTTACTCGAGAGGAGGGGACCAGCCCCAGCATTTT.

This clonotype was recorded many times. V usage is TRBV7-8 and J usage is TRBJ1-2; 7 nucleotides align to TRBD1. From germline, CDR1 is SGHVS and CDR2 FQNEAQ. V dropped 1 base and J dropped 2; count of bases not matched to a gene: 13. The CDR3 extends over 18 amino acids. CDR3 nucleotides: TGTGCCAGCAGCTTAGTGTTATTGGGACAGTACCTGAACTATGGCTACACCTTC. Residues: CASSLVLLGQYLNYGYTF.

In its sample, this clonotype was seen a few times. This chain connects TRBV7-9 to TRBJ1-2; 10 positions match TRBD1. Trimming cost V 5 bases and J 8 bases; bases outside gene matches: 2. This CDR3 is built from 12 residues. The germline V gene has CDR1 SEHNR and CDR2 FQNEAQ (reference sequence). DNA of the CDR3: TGTGCCAGCAGCCAGACAGGGGGCGGCTACACCTTC. Translated: CASSQTGGGYTF. Filled out from reference TRBV7-9 and TRBJ1-2, the complete variable domain reads DTGVSQNPRHKITKRGQNVTFRCDPISEHNRLYWYRQTLGQGPEFLTYFQNEAQLEKSRLLSDRFSAERPKGSFSTLEIQRTEQGDSAMYLCASSQTGGGYTFGSGTRLTVV.

This clonotype was counted a few times. The V gene is TRBV12-3 or TRBV12-4, the J gene TRBJ1-5; D gene unclear. The CDR3 contains 15 residues. Trimming took 3 bases from V and 2 from J, leaving 11 bases between them. CDR3: CASSFSRRGNQPQHF. CDR3 in DNA: TGTGCCAGCAGTTTCTCCAGGAGAGGCAATCAGCCCCAGCATTTT.

V usage is TRBV6-5 and J usage is TRBJ1-2; D gene unclear. The CDR3 contains 13 residues. Germline lookup yields CDR1 MNHEY and CDR2 SVGAGI. V gave up 10 bases and J gave up 0 bases, with 12 bases separating them. The CDR3: CATAWATNYGYTF. The CDR3 nucleotides are TGTGCCACCGCTTGGGCCACTAACTATGGCTACACCTTC.

On this clonotype: One end of the junction does not line up with germline, which may come from a read error. The genes are TRBV4-1 and TRBJ2-7, with a weak D call TRBD1 (5 bases). The CDR3 runs 14 residues. Per the germline V gene, CDR1 is MGHRA and CDR2 is YSYEKL. The CDR3 region has the DNA TGTGCCAGCAGCCAAGAACAGGAAAACTACGAGCAGTACTTC. Translating gives CASSQEQENYEQYF.

This clonotype came up many times. The gene calls are TRBV7-3 and TRBJ2-1; 12 nucleotides match TRBD2. This CDR3 is built from 14 residues. V lost 5 bases, J lost 7 bases, and 3 bases stayed unmatched. Germline assignment: CDR1 SGHTA and CDR2 FQGTGA. The CDR3 loop reads CASSPSGGENEQFF. The CDR3 nucleotides read TGTGCCAGCAGCCCTAGCGGGGGGGAAAATGAGCAGTTCTTC. The variable domain in full, with the rest retrieved from reference TRBV7-3 and TRBJ2-1, is GAGVSQTPSNKVTEKGKYVELRCDPISGHTALYWYRQSLGQGPEFLIYFQGTGAADDSGLPNDRFFAVRPEGSVSTLKIQRTERGDSAVYLCASSPSGGENEQFFGPGTRLTVL.

The chain carries TRBV6-6 and TRBJ1-5; tentative D call: TRBD1 (6 bases). The V and J ends lost 6 bases and 3 bases respectively, with 18 bases between them. Germline CDR1 reads MNHNY; CDR2 reads SVGAGI (reference sequence). The CDR3 has 16 amino acids. The CDR3 bases are TGTGCCAGCAGCCAACTATTTTCAGGGGCCAATCAGCCCCAGCATTTT. Its protein is CASSQLFSGANQPQHF.

V and J are TRBV28 and TRBJ1-1; maybe TRBD1 (6 bases). Trimming cost V 8 bases and J 4 bases, with 17 bases left between them. The CDR3 runs to 14 residues. CDR1 is MDHEN and CDR2 is SYDVKM in the germline V gene. DNA of the CDR3: TGTGCCAGCCGGATGGGGGGCCTGAGCACTGAAGCTTTCTTT. Translation gives CASRMGGLSTEAFF.

The V and J genes are TRBV27 and TRBJ2-3; D assignment may be TRBD1 or TRBD2 (6 bases each). Trimming cost V 3 bases and J 3 bases, with 13 bases left between them. This CDR3 contains 15 residues. CDR1 is MNHEY, CDR2 SMNVEV, per germline (reference sequence). CDR3 coding DNA: TGTGCCAGCAGTTTCGGGGGCATCAGTACAGATACGCAGTATTTT. Translation: CASSFGGISTDTQYF.

The chain is built from TRBV5-1 and TRBJ1-3; D remains unclear. The CDR3 is made up of 13 amino acids. The germline gives CDR1 SGHRS, CDR2 YFSETQ. The ends were cut back, 7 bases at V and 4 bases at J, with 12 bases in the middle. CDR3 sequence (DNA): TGCGCCAGCCGTCAGGACGGAGGAAACACCATATATTTT. It codes for CASRQDGGNTIYF.

This clonotype was found a few times. CDR3 DNA sequence: TGTGCCAGTAGTGACCCCGGGACAGGGTATGGCTACACCTTC. It codes for CASSDPGTGYGYTF. The chain couples TRBV19 to TRBJ1-2; 9 positions match TRBD1. This CDR3 is 14 amino acids long. Germline V gene lookup returns CDR1 LNHDA and CDR2 SQIVND (reference sequence). Trimming removed 5 bases from V and 5 bases from J; junction bases left unmatched: 6.

The sample holds a few counts of this clonotype. This sequence joins TRBV7-6 and TRBJ1-6; TRBD1 agrees at 8 bases. The ends lost 2 bases at V and 8 bases at J; junction bases unmatched: 8. CDR3 length: 16 residues. Germline V lookup: CDR1 SGHVS, CDR2 FNYEAQ. The CDR3 DNA reads as TGTGCCAGCAGCTTAAGAGACAGGGGAAGAGATTCACCCCTCCACTTT. Protein product: CASSLRDRGRDSPLHF. The variable domain in full, with the rest retrieved from reference TRBV7-6 and TRBJ1-6, is GAGVSQSPRYKVTKRGQDVALRCDPISGHVSLYWYRQALGQGPEFLTYFNYEAQQDKSGLPNDRFSAERPEGSISTLTIQRTEQRDSAMYRCASSLRDRGRDSPLHFGNGTRLTVT.

The V gene is TRBV29-1, the J gene TRBJ2-5; unclear D gene. CDR1 and CDR2 from the germline V gene are SQVTM and ANQGSEA. The germline V and J ends were trimmed by 3 bases and 5 bases, with 7 bases remaining between them. The CDR3 has 11 amino acids. The CDR3 reads CSVDVGETQYF. CDR3 DNA: TGCAGCGTTGACGTTGGGGAGACCCAGTACTTC.